This T cell receptor (beta chain) was documented in a study of blood T cell repertoires in COVID-19. Study information: T cells, B-cell-depleted T cells, or PBMCs provided the cDNA or gDNA that served as material.

The assay was immunoSEQ multiplex PCR, and TCRdb's table has in-frame clones only and misses some. The sample yields around 140,000 clones, about 76% seen once. Per germline, CDR1 SGHNT and CDR2 YYREEE (reference sequence). The CDR3 totals 14 residues. V lost 5 bases and J lost 2; bases outside the gene matches: 1. The chain is built from TRBV5-4 and TRBJ1-1, with TRBD1 identical over 12 bases. Sequencing was done on a sample of peripheral blood. This TCR derives from a human donor in a cohort sampled during active COVID-19. In DNA form, the CDR3 reads TGTGCCAGCAGTGGGACAGGGGGCAACACTGAAGCTTTCTTT. Amino acid sequence: CASSGTGGNTEAFF.